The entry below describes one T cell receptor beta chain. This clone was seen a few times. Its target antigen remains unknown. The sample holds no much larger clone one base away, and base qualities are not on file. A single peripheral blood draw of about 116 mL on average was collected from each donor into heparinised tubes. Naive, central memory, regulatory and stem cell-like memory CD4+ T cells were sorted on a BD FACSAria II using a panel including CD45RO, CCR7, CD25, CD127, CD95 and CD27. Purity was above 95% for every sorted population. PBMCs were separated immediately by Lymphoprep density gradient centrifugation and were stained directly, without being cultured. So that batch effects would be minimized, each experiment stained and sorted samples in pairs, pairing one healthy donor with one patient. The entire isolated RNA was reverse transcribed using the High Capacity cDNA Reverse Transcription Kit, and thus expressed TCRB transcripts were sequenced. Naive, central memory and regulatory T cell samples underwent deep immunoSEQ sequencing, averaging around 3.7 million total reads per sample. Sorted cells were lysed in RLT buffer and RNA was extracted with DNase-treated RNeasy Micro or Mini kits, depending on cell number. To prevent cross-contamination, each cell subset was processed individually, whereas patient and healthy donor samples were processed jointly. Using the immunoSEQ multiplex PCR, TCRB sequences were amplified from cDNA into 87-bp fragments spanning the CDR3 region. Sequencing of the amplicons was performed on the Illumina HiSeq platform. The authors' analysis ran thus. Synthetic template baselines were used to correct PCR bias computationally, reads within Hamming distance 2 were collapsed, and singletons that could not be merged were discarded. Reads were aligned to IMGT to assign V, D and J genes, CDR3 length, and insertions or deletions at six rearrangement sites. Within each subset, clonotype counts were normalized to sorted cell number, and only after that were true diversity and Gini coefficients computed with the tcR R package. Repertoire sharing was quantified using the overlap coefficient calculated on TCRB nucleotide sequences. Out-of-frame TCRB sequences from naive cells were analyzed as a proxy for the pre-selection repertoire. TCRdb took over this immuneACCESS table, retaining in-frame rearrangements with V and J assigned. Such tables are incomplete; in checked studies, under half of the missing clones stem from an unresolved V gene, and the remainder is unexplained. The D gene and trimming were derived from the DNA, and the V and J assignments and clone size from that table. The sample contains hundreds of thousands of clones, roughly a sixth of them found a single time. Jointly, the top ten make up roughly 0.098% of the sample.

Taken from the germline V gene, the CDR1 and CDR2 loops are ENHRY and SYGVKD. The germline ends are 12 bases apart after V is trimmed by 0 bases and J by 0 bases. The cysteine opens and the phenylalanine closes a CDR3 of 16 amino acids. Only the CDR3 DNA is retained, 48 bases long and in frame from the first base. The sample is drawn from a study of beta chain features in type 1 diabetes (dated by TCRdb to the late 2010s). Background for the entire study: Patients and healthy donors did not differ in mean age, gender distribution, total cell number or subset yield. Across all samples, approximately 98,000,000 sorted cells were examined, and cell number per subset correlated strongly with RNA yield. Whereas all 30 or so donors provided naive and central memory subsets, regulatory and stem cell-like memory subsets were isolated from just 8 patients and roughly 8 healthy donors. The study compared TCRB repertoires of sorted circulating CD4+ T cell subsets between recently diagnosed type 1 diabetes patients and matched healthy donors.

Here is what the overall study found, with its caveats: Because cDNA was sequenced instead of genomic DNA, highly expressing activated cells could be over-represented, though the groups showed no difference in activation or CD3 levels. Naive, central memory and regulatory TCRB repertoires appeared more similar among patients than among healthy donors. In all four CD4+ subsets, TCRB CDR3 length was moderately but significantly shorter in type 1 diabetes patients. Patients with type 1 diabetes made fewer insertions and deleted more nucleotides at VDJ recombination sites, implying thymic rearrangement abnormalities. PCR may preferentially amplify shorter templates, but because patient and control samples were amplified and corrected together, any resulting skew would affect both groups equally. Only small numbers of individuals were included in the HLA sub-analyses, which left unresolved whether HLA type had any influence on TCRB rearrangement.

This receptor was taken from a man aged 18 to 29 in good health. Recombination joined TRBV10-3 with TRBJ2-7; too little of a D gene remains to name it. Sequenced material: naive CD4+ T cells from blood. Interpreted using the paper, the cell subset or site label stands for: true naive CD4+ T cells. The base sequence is TGTGCCATCAGTGAGTCGGTAGGCTTTAGCTCCTACGAGCAGTACTTC. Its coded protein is CAISESVGFSSYEQYF.